This T cell receptor beta chain was observed in a study of T-cell memory formation after mild COVID-19. Germline-derived CDR1 and CDR2 are MNHNY and SVGAGI (reference sequence). This CDR3 region has 16 residues. The ends lost 5 bases at V and 4 bases at J; junction bases unmatched: 8. Of note for this clonotype: The antigen is not known.

TCRdb used MiXCR to reprocess the 5' RACE reads, holding one entry per CDR3 protein. The sample gives a few hundred thousand distinct CDR3 sequences, 25% of which show up once; 12% is in the top ten. Notes on the study in general: Prior to infection, memory already included some responding clones, suggesting cross-reactive memory joined.

This receptor was obtained from an adult woman who had mild COVID-19 (a few samples of this study predate the infection). Cell type and time point are not known. The chain has TRBV6-6 and TRBJ2-1; 10 bases are shared with TRBD1. The sample taken for sequencing was PBMCs or a T cell subset sorted from them (not recorded which). CDR3 coding DNA: TGTGCCAGCAGTCCCATAGACAGGGGGCTATACAATGAGCAGTTCTTC. Its protein product is CASSPIDRGLYNEQFF.